This is a list of T cell receptor beta chains from one sample in a study of shared clonotypes between healthy human individuals. Repertoires were generated with immunoSEQ multiplex PCR, while TCRdb's copy carries only in-frame clones and drops some. Altogether about 2.3 million clones are present, 85% to 95% being singletons, with the ten largest covering around 0.38%. The sequencing input was naive CD4+ T cells from PBMCs. All receptors derive from a man in his late teens or twenties in good health. Some clones in this sample may be carry-over from other donors' samples. Each CDR3 is given with its conserved first and last residue. A D gene is named only where the DNA matches it firmly.

>TRBV9|15|.|TRBJ1-2
CASNGPRDGNYGYTF
>TRBV18|16|.|TRBJ2-5
CASSPANSRAAGTQYF
>TRBV28|16|.|TRBJ2-3
CASSRSGTGRTDTQYF
>TRBV5-5|15|.|TRBJ2-6
CASSLPGAGANVLTF
>TRBV14|16|TRBD1|TRBJ2-1
CASSHRTGGSYNEQFF
>TRBV5-1|15|.|TRBJ2-5
CASSTASLGVETQYF
>TRBV19|15|.|TRBJ2-7
CASSMAAGASYEQYF
>TRBV7-3|14|TRBD1|TRBJ2-7
CASSLGQGDYEQYF
>TRBV5-1|14|TRBD1|TRBJ2-1
CASSSPDRNNEQFF
>TRBV19|14|TRBD1|TRBJ2-7
CASTPTGADWEQYF
>TRBV5-6|16|.|TRBJ1-1
CASSSPLWGKKGEAFF
>TRBV10-3|17|TRBD2|TRBJ2-1
CAISVRTSANSYNEQFF
>TRBV29-1|12|.|TRBJ2-5
CSVVGIQETQYF
>TRBV6-5|13|.|TRBJ2-3
CASSYSGLDTQYF
>TRBV18|14|.|TRBJ2-1
CASSPPGTLNEQFF
>TRBV7-9|16|TRBD2|TRBJ2-3
CASSSNRRGGADTQYF
>TRBV28|15|TRBD1|TRBJ2-2
CASSSGSQGSGELFF
>TRBV15|15|.|TRBJ1-4
CATSTRQHANEKLFF
>TRBV6-5|11|.|TRBJ2-1
CASSYGNEQFF
>TRBV6-5|14|TRBD1|TRBJ1-2
CASSKLTGLGGYTF
>TRBV30|16|.|TRBJ1-1
CAFWTGTTLRNTEAFF
>TRBV29-1|12|TRBD1|.
CSGGTGIYEQYF
>TRBV28|12|.|TRBJ2-3
CASAVLSDTQYF
>TRBV11-2|15|.|TRBJ1-1
CATLIGRTWSTEAFF
>TRBV23-1|11|TRBD1|TRBJ2-1
CASSLGTGTFF
>TRBV28|15|.|TRBJ1-1
CASSIQGPMNTEAFF
>TRBV23-1|17|TRBD1|TRBJ1-5
CASSHGRGLYSNQPQHF
>TRBV7-9|15|.|TRBJ2-1
CASSPAGDLLNEQFF
>TRBV19|15|TRBD2|TRBJ2-1
CASTGRTSGDNEQFF
>TRBV4-1|18|TRBD2|TRBJ2-3
CASSLTELLAEIADTQYF
>TRBV11-2|13|.|TRBJ1-5
CASSFARDQPQHF
>TRBV15|15|TRBD1|TRBJ2-7
CATSRAGTGGYEQYF
>TRBV5-4|17|.|TRBJ1-6
CASSLGGQTLYNSPLHF
>TRBV5-1|17|.|TRBJ1-1
CASSLVVVWDLNTEAFF
>TRBV28|12|.|TRBJ2-7
CASSWDGYEQYF
>TRBV19|14|.|TRBJ2-1
CASSGPPLEKEQFF
>TRBV28|16|.|TRBJ2-1
CASKGTGGRSYNEQFF
>TRBV10-3|17|.|TRBJ2-6
CAISESSGGAGANVLTF
>TRBV7-2|17|TRBD2|TRBJ2-5
CASSLALTSGSRETQYF
>TRBV28|14|.|TRBJ2-7
CASTWVEGSYEQYF
>TRBV19|14|.|TRBJ1-2
CASRPLTPFYGYTF